A single T cell receptor (beta chain) is shown here with its context. Its specificity is unknown. cDNA reverse transcribed from extracted RNA served as the sequencing template. TCRdb's table, derived via immunoSEQ multiplex PCR, lists solely in-frame clones and lacks some. The sample carries about 76,000 clones, over 25% recorded once. The CDR3 consists of 13 residues. V dropped 4 bases and J dropped 3; count of bases not matched to a gene: 6. Germline lookup yields CDR1 SQVTM and CDR2 ANQGSEA. The sample is drawn from a study of CD8+ T cells in alopecia areata. The treatment here: oral pan-JAK inhibitor, 5-10 mg twice daily. The study, taken as a whole, reports: Tofacitinib delivered significant drops in scalp clonality and in expanded CD8+ clones among the top 100.

This receptor was identified in a human donor with alopecia areata. This specimen was CD8+ T cells sorted from blood, taken at week 4, from a patient treated with tofacitinib. The rearrangement uses TRBV29-1 and TRBJ2-7, with 7 positions matching TRBD2. Written as DNA, the CDR3 is TGCAGCGTTGTGGGGGGAGGGTACTACGAGCAGTACTTC. Amino acid sequence: CSVVGGGYYEQYF.